This T cell receptor beta chain is from a study of cytomegalovirus exposure and HLA in healthy donors. General study findings and limits: In a later analysis, V- and J-gene trimming of beta chains associated with a DCLRE1C missense variant, replicated independently. Both high specificity and high sensitivity reportedly marked the classifier's diagnosis of cytomegalovirus status.

Vbeta (60) and Jbeta (13) primers were used in the PCR. Clones were sequenced by immunoSEQ multiplex PCR, and TCRdb holds only the in-frame ones, with some missing. This table has a few hundred thousand clones, 80% to 95% appearing once. In regard to this clone: The antigen is not known.

The germline V gene has CDR1 SGHNT and CDR2 YYREEE (reference sequence). CDR3 length equals 16 residues. The V segment lost 0 bases and the J segment 3 bases; nucleotides outside the gene matches: 1. This receptor was taken from a girl aged 2 to 10 in good health and CMV-seronegative. V usage is TRBV5-4 and J usage is TRBJ2-5; 14 positions agree with TRBD2. Sequenced input: PBMCs. CDR3 residues: CASSLGLAGGKETQYF. In nucleotides, the CDR3 is TGTGCCAGCAGCTTGGGACTAGCGGGGGGGAAAGAGACCCAGTACTTC. Supplemented by reference TRBV5-4 and TRBJ2-5, the full variable domain reads ETGVTQSPTHLIKTRGQQVTLRCSSQSGHNTVSWYQQALGQGPQFIFQYYREEENGRGNFPPRFSGLQFPNYSSELNVNALELDDSALYLCASSLGLAGGKETQYFGPGTRLLVL.